The 27 T cell receptor beta chains given below trace back to one sample, sequenced in a study of T cells after posttransplantation cyclophosphamide. Data came from immunoSEQ multiplex PCR; TCRdb stores just in-frame clones and leaves some out. This sample has tens of thousands of clones; around nine tenths occur once, and the top ten carry 3% to 3.5%. Sequences were obtained from PBMCs. The source is a woman in her 50s in good health and a related stem cell transplant donor.

The J gene is TRBJ1-3, the V gene TRBV6-4; the D is unclear. Trimming shortened V by 2 bases and J by 2 bases, and 19 bases separated the two germline ends. The CDR3 consists of 18 residues. Germline CDR1 MRHNA, CDR2 SNTAGT. CDR3 residues: CASSDPTTKEVPGNTIYF. CDR3 in DNA: TGTGCCAGCAGTGACCCAACTACCAAGGAAGTACCTGGAAACACCATATATTTT.

The V gene is TRBV6-1, the J gene TRBJ2-7; 10 positions match TRBD1. Germline V CDR1 and CDR2: MNHNS, SASEGT. This CDR3 is 14 amino acids long. V lost 4 bases to trimming and J lost 6 bases; unmatched junction nucleotides: 6. The CDR3 region is CASSVTGQGSEQYF. DNA for the CDR3: TGTGCCAGCAGTGTAACGGGACAGGGGAGCGAGCAGTACTTC.

J is TRBJ1-3 and V is TRBV14, with 7 bases identical to TRBD1. Germline V gene data show CDR1 as SGHDN and CDR2 as FVKESK. The CDR3 runs to 17 residues. Losses at the gene ends were 2 bases for V and 0 bases for J; bases not matched to a gene: 7. The CDR3 is CASSQHSDRNSGNTIYF. The CDR3 DNA is TGTGCCAGCAGCCAACACTCGGACAGGAACTCTGGAAACACCATATATTTT.

The chain is built from TRBV5-1 and TRBJ1-1, with D unclear. The germline gives CDR1 SGHRS, CDR2 YFSETQ. The CDR3 sequence is 14 residues long. Trimming removed 4 bases from V and 3 bases from J, with 13 bases in between. CDR3 in DNA: TGCGCCAGCAGCAGGACGGGATTCGACACTGAAGCTTTCTTT. Translating gives CASSRTGFDTEAFF.

The chain recombines TRBV5-1 with TRBJ2-3, with 14 bases lining up with TRBD2. Germline-derived CDR1 and CDR2 are SGHRS and YFSETQ. J lost 4 bases, V lost 1 base, and 5 bases had no gene match. CDR3 length equals 17 residues. The CDR3 nucleotides read TGCGCCAGCAGCTTGTTGACTAGCGGGGGGGCGGCAGATACGCAGTATTTT. Its protein product is CASSLLTSGGAADTQYF.

The chain employs TRBV5-1 and TRBJ2-5; 7 bases line up with TRBD2. V shed 3 bases and J 5 bases; nucleotides not matched to a gene: 10. CDR1 is SGHRS, CDR2 YFSETQ, per germline. The CDR3 has 15 residues. The CDR3 protein is CASSSLGGAGETQYF. CDR3 sequence (DNA): TGCGCCAGCAGCTCCCTGGGAGGGGCAGGTGAGACCCAGTACTTC.

In its sample, this clone ranks as medium-sized. The V call is TRBV7-9, the J call TRBJ1-6, with 7 bases aligning to TRBD1. Germline trimming cut 5 bases from V and 7 bases from J; bases unmatched to any gene: 5. Germline CDR1 is SEHNR and CDR2 is FQNEAQ (reference sequence). CDR3 length: 14 amino acids. The CDR3 coding sequence is TGTGCCAGCAGCGACGGGACAGACAATTCACCCCTCCACTTT. Amino acids: CASSDGTDNSPLHF.

This clone was observed a single time. The gene calls are TRBV7-8 and TRBJ1-1; 9 nucleotides align to TRBD1. Trimming removed 5 bases from V and 7 bases from J; junction bases left unmatched: 11. Germline-derived CDR1 and CDR2 are SGHVS and FQNEAQ. This CDR3 is 15 amino acids long. The CDR3: CASSQSRDRAGEAFF. DNA of the CDR3: TGTGCCAGCAGCCAGTCCCGGGACAGGGCGGGTGAAGCTTTCTTT.

This clone turned up a few times. As DNA, the CDR3 is TGTGCCAGCAGCTTAGCGAGGTACACGGGATACCAAGAGACCCAGTACTTC. Translating gives CASSLARYTGYQETQYF. The V call is TRBV7-9, the J call TRBJ2-5, with a weak D call TRBD2 (5 bases). Trimming took 0 bases from V and 0 from J, leaving 14 bases between them. Per germline, CDR1 SEHNR and CDR2 FQNEAQ (reference sequence). The CDR3 runs 17 residues. Full variable domain (remainder filled in from reference TRBV7-9 and TRBJ2-5): DTGVSQNPRHKITKRGQNVTFRCDPISEHNRLYWYRQTLGQGPEFLTYFQNEAQLEKSRLLSDRFSAERPKGSFSTLEIQRTEQGDSAMYLCASSLARYTGYQETQYFGPGTRLLVL.

The chain is built from TRBV27 and TRBJ2-7; possibly TRBD1 for D (6 bases). The length of the CDR3 is 15 residues. V gave up 5 bases and J gave up 3 bases, with 17 bases separating them. Germline assignment: CDR1 MNHEY and CDR2 SMNVEV (reference sequence). CDR3 loop: CASSPSRGISYEQYF. The CDR3 DNA reads as TGTGCCAGCAGTCCGTCTAGGGGGATTAGCTACGAGCAGTACTTC.

This chain links TRBV4-1 with TRBJ2-7, with D perhaps matching TRBD2 (6 bases). CDR1 and CDR2 (germline): MGHRA, YSYEKL. CDR3 size: 17 residues. V was trimmed by 0 bases and J by 2 bases, leaving 17 bases between them. CDR3 sequence: CASSQDPGGRETYEQYF. The CDR3 DNA reads TGCGCCAGCAGCCAAGATCCGGGCGGACGGGAGACCTACGAGCAGTACTTC.

The sample holds one count of this clone. This rearrangement joins TRBV12-5 to TRBJ1-1; 8 positions agree with TRBD1. Germline V CDR1 and CDR2: LGHNT, FRNRAP. V was clipped by 3 bases and J by 1 base; unmatched bases: 4. This CDR3 spans 15 amino acids. CDR3 sequence: CASGLLQGGNTEAFF. In DNA, the CDR3 is TGTGCTAGTGGTTTATTACAGGGGGGGAACACTGAAGCTTTCTTT.

The chain links TRBV7-9 to TRBJ1-5; TRBD1 agrees at 9 bases. V lost 5 bases, J lost 7 bases, and 3 bases stayed unmatched. CDR3 length: 13 residues. CDR1 SEHNR and CDR2 FQNEAQ come from the germline V gene (reference sequence). CDR3 DNA sequence: TGTGCCAGCAGCGGACAGGGGAAACAGCCCCAGCATTTT. Amino acid sequence: CASSGQGKQPQHF.

The J gene is TRBJ2-1, the V gene TRBV14; 8 bases align to TRBD1. V dropped 2 bases and J dropped 12; count of bases not matched to a gene: 6. Germline CDR1 and CDR2: SGHDN and FVKESK. The length of the CDR3 is 13 residues. In nucleotides, the CDR3 is TGTGCCAGCAGCCAATCCCGGACAGGGTCGCAGTTCTTC. Encoded protein: CASSQSRTGSQFF.

The chain links TRBV30 to TRBJ2-1, with 10 bases that match TRBD2. This CDR3 spans 14 amino acids. Germline CDR1 reads GTSNPN; CDR2 reads SVGIG (reference sequence). Losses at the gene ends were 0 bases for V and 9 bases for J; bases not matched to a gene: 5. This CDR3 is CAWSVGVAGGEQFF. The CDR3 region has the DNA TGTGCCTGGAGTGTAGGGGTAGCGGGAGGTGAGCAGTTCTTC.

This chain links TRBV11-3 with TRBJ2-1; no firm D call. V was pared by 2 bases and J by 5 bases, with 7 bases between. Per the germline V gene, CDR1 is SGHNT and CDR2 is YENEEA. The CDR3 is 13 amino acids. The CDR3 loop is CASSLFADNEQFF. CDR3 nucleotides: TGTGCCAGCAGCTTATTCGCGGACAATGAGCAGTTCTTC.

The chain employs TRBV19 and TRBJ1-1; TRBD1 agrees at 9 bases. The CDR3 has 14 amino acids. V shed 5 bases, J shed 4 bases, and the junction held 5 bases outside the gene matches. The germline gives CDR1 LNHDA, CDR2 SQIVND (reference sequence). CDR3 nucleotide sequence: TGTGCCAGTAGTCCACAGGGGGCGGGCACTGAAGCTTTCTTT. Protein sequence: CASSPQGAGTEAFF.

The chain links TRBV5-6 to TRBJ1-1, with a weak D call TRBD1 (6 bases). Germline values: CDR1 SGHDT, CDR2 YYEEEE. This CDR3 has 13 residues. Deletions cut 0 bases from V and 10 bases from J, with 13 bases between. The chain's CDR3 is CASSLGVIGGAFF. Here the CDR3 DNA reads TGTGCCAGCAGCTTGGGGGTGATAGGGGGAGCTTTCTTT.

The rearrangement links TRBV11-2 to TRBJ2-5, with D possibly TRBD2 on 5 matching bases. The CDR3 runs 13 residues. Deletions cut 0 bases from V and 5 bases from J, with 7 bases between. Germline V gene lookup returns CDR1 SGHAT and CDR2 FQNNGV. Here the CDR3 reads CASSLEAGETQYF. The CDR3 nucleotides are TGTGCCAGCAGCTTAGAGGCGGGTGAGACCCAGTACTTC.

The CDR3 DNA sequence: TGCGCCAGCAGCTACCGGGACAACACAGATACGCAGTATTTT. As protein: CASSYRDNTDTQYF. V usage is TRBV5-1 and J usage is TRBJ2-3; a weak D match, TRBD1 (6 bases). This CDR3 is 14 amino acids long. Between the trimmed V and J ends, which lost 3 bases and 2 bases, there was a span of 10 bases. Looked up from germline, CDR1 is SGHRS and CDR2 is YFSETQ.

This chain joins TRBV6-1 and TRBJ2-5; tentatively, D is TRBD2 (6 bases). Looked up from germline, CDR1 is MNHNS and CDR2 is SASEGT. The CDR3 consists of 14 residues. V was cut by 4 bases and J by 2 bases, with 11 bases left in between. The CDR3 is CASSGGLPQETQYF. In DNA, the CDR3 is TGTGCCAGCAGTGGGGGACTGCCTCAAGAGACCCAGTACTTC.

The chain combines TRBV15 with TRBJ1-5; D is ambiguous. This CDR3 has 15 amino acids. The V gene's germline CDR1 is LNHNV and CDR2 YYDKDF (reference sequence). The ends were cut back, 0 bases at V and 3 bases at J, with 9 bases in the middle. CDR3 residues: CATSREVAFNQPQHF. The CDR3 DNA follows: TGTGCCACCAGCAGAGAAGTGGCCTTCAATCAGCCCCAGCATTTT.

This clone was observed a single time. The rearrangement joins TRBV7-6 to TRBJ2-5; 11 positions agree with TRBD2. The CDR3 extends over 15 amino acids. Trimming took 3 bases from V and 5 from J; bases not matched to a gene: 5. Looked up from germline, CDR1 is SGHVS and CDR2 is FNYEAQ. CDR3 amino acids: CASSLGASGGETQYF. The CDR3, as DNA: TGTGCCAGCAGCTTGGGGGCTAGCGGGGGGGAGACCCAGTACTTC.

The chain is built from TRBV10-3 and TRBJ1-5; maybe TRBD1 (5 bases). V was shortened by 9 bases and J by 4 bases, with 13 bases between the two germline ends. Germline lookup yields CDR1 ENHRY and CDR2 SYGVKD. The CDR3 has 13 residues. The CDR3 spells CAITGGWNQPQHF. CDR3 DNA sequence: TGTGCCATTACCGGGGGTTGGAATCAGCCCCAGCATTTT.

Note on this clone: The sample carries other DNA sequences with the same CDR3. This chain joins TRBV18 and TRBJ1-2; 8 bases align to TRBD1. Germline lookup yields CDR1 KGHSH and CDR2 LQKENI. The junction had 4 bases not matched to a gene; V was cut back by 3 bases and J by 4 bases. The CDR3 is made up of 14 amino acids. The CDR3 sequence is CASSPSTGVYGYTF. CDR3 bases: TGTGCCAGCTCACCCTCGACAGGGGTCTATGGCTACACCTTC.

V is TRBV6-6 and J is TRBJ1-3; TRBD1 aligns across 7 bases. The germline V gene has CDR1 MNHNY and CDR2 SVGAGI (reference sequence). The length of the CDR3 is 14 residues. The J segment lost 3 bases and the V segment lost 5 bases, leaving 4 bases of the junction unmatched. The CDR3 DNA reads as TGTGCCAGCAGTACAGGGACAGTTGGAAACACCATATATTTT. This sequence encodes CASSTGTVGNTIYF.

This sequence joins TRBV19 and TRBJ2-3; the match to TRBD2 covers 8 bases. With V trimmed by 5 bases and J by 1 base, 5 bases remained unmatched. The CDR3 is 15 residues long. Germline CDR1 LNHDA, CDR2 SQIVND (reference sequence). CDR3 region: CASSDSGDRTDTQYF. CDR3 nucleotide sequence: TGTGCCAGTAGTGATAGCGGGGATCGCACAGATACGCAGTATTTT.